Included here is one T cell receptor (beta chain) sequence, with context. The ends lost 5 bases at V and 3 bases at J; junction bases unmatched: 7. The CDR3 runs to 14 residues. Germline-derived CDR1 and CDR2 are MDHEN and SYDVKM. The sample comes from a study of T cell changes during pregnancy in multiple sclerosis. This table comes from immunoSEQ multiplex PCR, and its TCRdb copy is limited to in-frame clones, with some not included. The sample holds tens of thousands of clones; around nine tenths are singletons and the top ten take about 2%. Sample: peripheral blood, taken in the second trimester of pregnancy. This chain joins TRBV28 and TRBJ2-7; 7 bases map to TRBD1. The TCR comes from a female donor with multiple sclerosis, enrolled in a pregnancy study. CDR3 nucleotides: TGTGCCAGCAGTCCGGGACAGCCTTTCTACGAGCAGTACTTC. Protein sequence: CASSPGQPFYEQYF.